This T cell receptor (beta chain) emerged from a study of blood T cell repertoires in COVID-19. Study context: T cells, B-cell-depleted T cells, or PBMCs provided the cDNA or gDNA that served as material.

The repertoire was sequenced with immunoSEQ multiplex PCR; TCRdb's copy has only in-frame clones and lacks some. The sample consists of approximately 250,000 clones, approximately 80% of them appearing once. Sequences were obtained from peripheral blood. This clonotype originated in a human donor in a cohort sampled during active COVID-19.

As DNA, the CDR3 is TGTGCCAGCAGCTTAGAGGTGACTAGCCTTACCGGGGAGCTGTTTTTT. Encoded protein: CASSLEVTSLTGELFF. The V call is TRBV7-2, the J call TRBJ2-2, with 7 bases that match TRBD2. Trimming took 1 base from V and 5 from J; bases not matched to a gene: 7. The CDR3 spans 16 residues. CDR1 is SGHTA, CDR2 FQGNSA, per germline. Filled out from reference TRBV7-2 and TRBJ2-2, the complete variable domain reads GAGVSQSPSNKVTEKGKDVELRCDPISGHTALYWYRQSLGQGLEFLIYFQGNSAPDKSGLPSDRFSAERTGGSVSTLTIQRTQQEDSAVYLCASSLEVTSLTGELFFGEGSRLTVL.